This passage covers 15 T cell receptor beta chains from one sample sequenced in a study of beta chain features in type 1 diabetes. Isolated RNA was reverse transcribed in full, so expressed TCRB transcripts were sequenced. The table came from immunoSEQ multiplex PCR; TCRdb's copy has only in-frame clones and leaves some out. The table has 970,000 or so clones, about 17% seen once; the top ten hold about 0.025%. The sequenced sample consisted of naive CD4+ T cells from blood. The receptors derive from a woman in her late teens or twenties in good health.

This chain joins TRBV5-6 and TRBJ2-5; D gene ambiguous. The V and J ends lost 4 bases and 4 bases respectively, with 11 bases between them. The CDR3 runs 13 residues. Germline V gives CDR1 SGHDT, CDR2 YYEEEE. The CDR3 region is CASSPVTRETQYF. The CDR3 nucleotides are TGTGCCAGCAGCCCTGTCACCCGAGAGACCCAGTACTTC.

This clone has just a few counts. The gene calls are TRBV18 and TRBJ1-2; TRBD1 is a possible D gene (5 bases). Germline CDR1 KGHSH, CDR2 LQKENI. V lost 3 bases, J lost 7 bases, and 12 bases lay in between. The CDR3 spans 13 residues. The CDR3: CASSPGPHAGYTF. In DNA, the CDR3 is TGTGCCAGCTCACCGGGACCTCATGCTGGCTACACCTTC. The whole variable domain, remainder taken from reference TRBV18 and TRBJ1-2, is NAGVMQNPRHLVRRRGQEARLRCSPMKGHSHVYWYRQLPEEGLKFMVYLQKENIIDESGMPKERFSAEFPKEGPSILRIQQVVRGDSAAYFCASSPGPHAGYTFGSGTRLTVV.

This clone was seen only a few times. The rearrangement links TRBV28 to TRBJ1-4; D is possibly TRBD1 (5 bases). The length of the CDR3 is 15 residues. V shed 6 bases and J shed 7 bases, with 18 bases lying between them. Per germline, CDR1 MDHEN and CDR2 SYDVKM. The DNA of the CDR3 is TGTGCCAGCAGCAATCCTGGGACCTACGGTGAAAAACTGTTTTTT. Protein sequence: CASSNPGTYGEKLFF. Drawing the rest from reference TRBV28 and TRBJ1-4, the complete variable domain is DVKVTQSSRYLVKRTGEKVFLECVQDMDHENMFWYRQDPGLGLRLIYFSYDVKMKEKGDIPEGYSVSREKKERFSLILESASTNQTSMYLCASSNPGTYGEKLFFGSGTQLSVL.

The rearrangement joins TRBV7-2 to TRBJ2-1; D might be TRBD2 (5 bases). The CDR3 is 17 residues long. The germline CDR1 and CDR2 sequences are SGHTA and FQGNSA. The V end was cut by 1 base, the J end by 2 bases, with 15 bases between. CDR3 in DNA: TGTGCCAGCAGCTTAGTAGGCGGACTGGCGACCTACAATGAGCAGTTCTTC. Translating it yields CASSLVGGLATYNEQFF.

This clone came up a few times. CDR3 amino acids: CASSLGGWEAQYF. DNA of the CDR3: TGTGCCAGCAGCTTAGGGGGCTGGGAAGCCCAGTACTTC. The gene calls are TRBV11-2 and TRBJ2-5; D is possibly TRBD1 (5 bases). The length of the CDR3 is 13 residues. V was cut by 1 base and J by 9 bases, with 12 bases left in between. Germline CDR1 is SGHAT and CDR2 is FQNNGV. Filled out from reference TRBV11-2 and TRBJ2-5, the complete variable domain reads EAGVAQSPRYKIIEKRQSVAFWCNPISGHATLYWYQQILGQGPKLLIQFQNNGVVDDSQLPKDRFSAERLKGVDSTLKIQPAKLEDSAVYLCASSLGGWEAQYFGPGTRLLVL.

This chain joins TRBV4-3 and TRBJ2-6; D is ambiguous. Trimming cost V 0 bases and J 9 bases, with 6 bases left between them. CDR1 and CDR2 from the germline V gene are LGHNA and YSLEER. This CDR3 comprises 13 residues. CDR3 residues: CASSQESNNVLTF. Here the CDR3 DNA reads TGCGCCAGCAGCCAAGAAAGCAACAACGTCCTGACTTTC.

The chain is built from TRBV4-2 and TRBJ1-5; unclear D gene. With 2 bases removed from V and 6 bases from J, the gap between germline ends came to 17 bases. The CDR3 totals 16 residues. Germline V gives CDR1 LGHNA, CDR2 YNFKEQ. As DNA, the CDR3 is TGTGCCAGCAGCCAACGATTAGACGGTTTAGGTCAGCCCCAGCATTTT. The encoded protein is CASSQRLDGLGQPQHF.

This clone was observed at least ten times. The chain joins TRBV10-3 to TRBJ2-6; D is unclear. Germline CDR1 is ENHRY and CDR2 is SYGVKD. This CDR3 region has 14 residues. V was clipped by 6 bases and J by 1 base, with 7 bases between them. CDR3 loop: CAIRQSSGANVLTF. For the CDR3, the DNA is TGTGCCATCAGGCAGTCGTCTGGGGCCAACGTCCTGACTTTC.

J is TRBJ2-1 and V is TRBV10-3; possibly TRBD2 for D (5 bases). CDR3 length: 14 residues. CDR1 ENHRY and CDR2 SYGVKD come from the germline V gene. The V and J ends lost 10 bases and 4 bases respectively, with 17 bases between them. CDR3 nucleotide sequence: TGTGCCAGCGCTGACTCCACTAGTTACAATGAGCAGTTCTTC. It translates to CASADSTSYNEQFF.

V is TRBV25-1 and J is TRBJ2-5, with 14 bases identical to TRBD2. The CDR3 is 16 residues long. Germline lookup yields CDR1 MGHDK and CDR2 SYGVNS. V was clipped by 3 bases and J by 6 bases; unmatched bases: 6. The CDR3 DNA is TGTGCCAGCAGTGACCAGGGACTAGCGGGAGACAAGACCCAGTACTTC. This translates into CASSDQGLAGDKTQYF.

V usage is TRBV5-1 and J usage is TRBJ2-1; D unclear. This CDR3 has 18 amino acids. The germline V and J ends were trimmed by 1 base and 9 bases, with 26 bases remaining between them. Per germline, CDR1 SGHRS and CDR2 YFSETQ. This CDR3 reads CASSLTRWVARRSGEQFF. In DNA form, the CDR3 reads TGCGCCAGCAGCTTGACCCGATGGGTAGCCAGGCGTTCGGGTGAGCAGTTCTTC.

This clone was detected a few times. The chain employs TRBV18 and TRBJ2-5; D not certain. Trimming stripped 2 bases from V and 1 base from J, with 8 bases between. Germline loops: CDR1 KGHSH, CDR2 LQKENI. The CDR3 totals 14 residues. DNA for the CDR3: TGTGCCAGCTCACCAAGGCTTTTCCAAGAGACCCAGTACTTC. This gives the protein CASSPRLFQETQYF.

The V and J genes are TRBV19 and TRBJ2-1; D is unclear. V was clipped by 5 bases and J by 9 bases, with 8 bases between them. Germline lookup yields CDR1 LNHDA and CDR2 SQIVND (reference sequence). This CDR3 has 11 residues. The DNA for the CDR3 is TGTGCCAGTAGTCTTCTGTCTGAGCAGTTCTTC. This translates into CASSLLSEQFF. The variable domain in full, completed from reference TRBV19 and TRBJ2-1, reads DGGITQSPKYLFRKEGQNVTLSCEQNLNHDAMYWYRQDPGQGLRLIYYSQIVNDFQKGDIAEGYSVSREKKESFPLTVTSAQKNPTAFYLCASSLLSEQFFGPGTRLTVL.

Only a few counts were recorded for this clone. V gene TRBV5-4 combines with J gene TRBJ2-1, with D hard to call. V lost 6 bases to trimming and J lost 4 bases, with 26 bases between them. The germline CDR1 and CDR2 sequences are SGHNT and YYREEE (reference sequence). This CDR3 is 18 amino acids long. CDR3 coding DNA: TGTGCCAGCACTATACGGACCCAGAGTTGGGGTGCTTACAATGAGCAGTTCTTC. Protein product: CASTIRTQSWGAYNEQFF.

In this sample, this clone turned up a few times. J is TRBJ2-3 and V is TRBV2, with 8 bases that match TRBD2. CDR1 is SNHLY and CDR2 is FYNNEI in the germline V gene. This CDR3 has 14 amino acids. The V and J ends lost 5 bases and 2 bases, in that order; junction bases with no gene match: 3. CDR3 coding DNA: TGTGCCAGCAGTTCTAGCGGGCCCACAGATACGCAGTATTTT. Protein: CASSSSGPTDTQYF.